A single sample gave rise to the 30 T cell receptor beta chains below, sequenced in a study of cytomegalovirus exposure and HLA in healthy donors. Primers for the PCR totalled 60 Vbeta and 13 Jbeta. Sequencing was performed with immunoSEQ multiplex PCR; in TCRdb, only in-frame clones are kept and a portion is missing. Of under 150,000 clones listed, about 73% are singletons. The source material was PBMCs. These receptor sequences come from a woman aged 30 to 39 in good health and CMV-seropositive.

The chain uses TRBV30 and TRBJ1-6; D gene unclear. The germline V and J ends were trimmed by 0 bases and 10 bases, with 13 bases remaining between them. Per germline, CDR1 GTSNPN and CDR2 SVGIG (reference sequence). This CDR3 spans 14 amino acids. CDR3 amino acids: CAWSVRGLGSPLHF. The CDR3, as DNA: TGTGCCTGGAGTGTACGAGGGCTGGGATCACCCCTCCACTTT.

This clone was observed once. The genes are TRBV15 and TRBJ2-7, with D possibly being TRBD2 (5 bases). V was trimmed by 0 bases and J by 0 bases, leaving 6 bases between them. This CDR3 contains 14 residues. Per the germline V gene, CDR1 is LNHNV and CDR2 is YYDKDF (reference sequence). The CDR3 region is CATSRDAGSYEQYF. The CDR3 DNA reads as TGTGCCACCAGCAGAGACGCGGGCTCCTACGAGCAGTACTTC.

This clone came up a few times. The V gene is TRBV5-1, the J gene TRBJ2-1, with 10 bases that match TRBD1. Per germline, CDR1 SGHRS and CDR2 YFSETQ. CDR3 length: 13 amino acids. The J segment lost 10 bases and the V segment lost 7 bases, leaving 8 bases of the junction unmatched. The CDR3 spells CASGGQGLQEQFF. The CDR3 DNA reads TGCGCCAGCGGGGGACAGGGGCTACAGGAGCAGTTCTTC.

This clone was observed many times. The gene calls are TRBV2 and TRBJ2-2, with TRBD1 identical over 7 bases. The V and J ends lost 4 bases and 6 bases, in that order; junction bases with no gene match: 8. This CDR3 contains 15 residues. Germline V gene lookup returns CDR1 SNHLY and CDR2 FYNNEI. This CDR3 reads CASSAGQLLPGELFF. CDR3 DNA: TGTGCCAGCAGTGCGGGACAGCTACTACCCGGGGAGCTGTTTTTT.

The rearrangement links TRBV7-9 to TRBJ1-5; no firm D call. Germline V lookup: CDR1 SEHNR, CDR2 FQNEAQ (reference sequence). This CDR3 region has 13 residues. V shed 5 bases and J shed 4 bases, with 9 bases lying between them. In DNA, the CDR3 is TGTGCCAGCAGCCTGTCCGTAAATCAGCCCCAGCATTTT. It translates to CASSLSVNQPQHF.

CDR3 coding DNA: TGTGCCAGCGCAAGGGACGGGACAGGGGGCTTTAATGAGCAGTTCTTC. Its translation: CASARDGTGGFNEQFF. The genes are TRBV2 and TRBJ2-1; 12 bases are a match to TRBD1. The V segment lost 8 bases and the J segment 7 bases; nucleotides outside the gene matches: 12. The V gene's germline CDR1 is SNHLY and CDR2 FYNNEI. This CDR3 is 16 amino acids long.

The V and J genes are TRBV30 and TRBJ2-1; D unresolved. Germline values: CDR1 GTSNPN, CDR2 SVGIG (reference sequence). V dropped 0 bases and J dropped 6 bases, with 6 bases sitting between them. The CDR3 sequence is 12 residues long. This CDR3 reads CAWSVGRNEQFF. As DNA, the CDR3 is TGTGCCTGGAGTGTTGGCCGCAATGAGCAGTTCTTC.

CDR3 amino acids: CASSLGAGNEQFF. The CDR3 DNA reads TGTGCCAGCAGCTTAGGGGCCGGCAATGAGCAGTTCTTC. The chain couples TRBV7-6 to TRBJ2-1; no clear D. The CDR3 is made up of 13 amino acids. The germline V gene has CDR1 SGHVS and CDR2 FNYEAQ. V gave up 1 base and J gave up 6 bases, with 7 bases separating them.

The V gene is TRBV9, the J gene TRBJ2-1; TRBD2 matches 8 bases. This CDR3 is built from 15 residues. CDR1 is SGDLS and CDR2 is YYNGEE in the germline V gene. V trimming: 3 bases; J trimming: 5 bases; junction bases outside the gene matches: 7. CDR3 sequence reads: CASSGTSYQDNEQFF. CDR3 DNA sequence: TGTGCCAGCAGCGGGACTAGCTACCAGGACAATGAGCAGTTCTTC.

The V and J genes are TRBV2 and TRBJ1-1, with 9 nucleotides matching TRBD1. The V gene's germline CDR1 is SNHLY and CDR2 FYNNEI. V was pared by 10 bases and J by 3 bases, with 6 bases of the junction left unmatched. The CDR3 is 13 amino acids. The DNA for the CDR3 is TGTGCCACGCAGACAGGGGGGGACACTGAAGCTTTCTTT. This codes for CATQTGGDTEAFF.

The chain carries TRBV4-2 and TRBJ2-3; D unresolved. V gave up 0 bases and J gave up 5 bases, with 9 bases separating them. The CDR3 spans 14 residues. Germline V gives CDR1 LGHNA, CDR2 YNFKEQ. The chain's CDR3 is CASSQDLRGDTQYF. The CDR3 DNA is TGTGCCAGCAGCCAAGACTTGCGCGGAGATACGCAGTATTTT.

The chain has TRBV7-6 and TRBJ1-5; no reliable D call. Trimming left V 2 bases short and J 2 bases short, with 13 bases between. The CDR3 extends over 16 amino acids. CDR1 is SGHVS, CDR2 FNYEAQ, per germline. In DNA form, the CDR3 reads TGTGCCAGCAGCTTATATATCGGGGAGGGCAATCAGCCCCAGCATTTT. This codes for CASSLYIGEGNQPQHF.

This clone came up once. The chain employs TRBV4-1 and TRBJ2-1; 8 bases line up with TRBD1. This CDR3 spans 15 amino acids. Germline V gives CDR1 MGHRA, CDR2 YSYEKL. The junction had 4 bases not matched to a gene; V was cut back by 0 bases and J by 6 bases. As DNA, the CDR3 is TGCGCCAGCAGCCAAGACAGGGGGCCCCCCAATGAGCAGTTCTTC. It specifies CASSQDRGPPNEQFF.

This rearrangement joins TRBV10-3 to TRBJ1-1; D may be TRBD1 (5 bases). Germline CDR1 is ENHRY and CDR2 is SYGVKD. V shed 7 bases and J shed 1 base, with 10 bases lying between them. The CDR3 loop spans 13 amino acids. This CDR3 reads CAINPTGNTEAFF. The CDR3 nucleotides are TGTGCCATCAACCCTACAGGGAACACTGAAGCTTTCTTT.

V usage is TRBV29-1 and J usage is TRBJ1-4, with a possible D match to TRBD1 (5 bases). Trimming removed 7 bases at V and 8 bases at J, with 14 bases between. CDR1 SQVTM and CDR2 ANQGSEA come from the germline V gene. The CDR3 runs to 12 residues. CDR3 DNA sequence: TGCAGCGCCGGGGGGGGGTTCGAAAAACTGTTTTTT. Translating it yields CSAGGGFEKLFF.

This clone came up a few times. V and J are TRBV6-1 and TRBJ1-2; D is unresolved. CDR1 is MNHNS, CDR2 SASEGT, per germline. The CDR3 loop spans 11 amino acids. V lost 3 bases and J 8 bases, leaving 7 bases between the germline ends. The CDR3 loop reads CASSERGGYTF. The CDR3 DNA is TGTGCCAGCAGTGAGAGAGGGGGCTACACCTTC.

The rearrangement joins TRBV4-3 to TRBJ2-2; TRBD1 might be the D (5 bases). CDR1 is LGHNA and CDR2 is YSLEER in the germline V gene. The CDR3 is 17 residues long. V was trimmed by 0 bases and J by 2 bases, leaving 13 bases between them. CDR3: CASSQDFATVNTGELFF. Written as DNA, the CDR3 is TGCGCCAGCAGCCAAGACTTCGCGACAGTTAACACCGGGGAGCTGTTTTTT.

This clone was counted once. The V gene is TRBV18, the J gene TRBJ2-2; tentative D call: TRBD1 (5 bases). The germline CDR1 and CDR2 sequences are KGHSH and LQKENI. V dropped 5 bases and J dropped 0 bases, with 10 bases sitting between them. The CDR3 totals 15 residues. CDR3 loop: CASSGDRSNTGELFF. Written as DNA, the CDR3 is TGTGCCAGCTCAGGCGACAGATCGAACACCGGGGAGCTGTTTTTT.

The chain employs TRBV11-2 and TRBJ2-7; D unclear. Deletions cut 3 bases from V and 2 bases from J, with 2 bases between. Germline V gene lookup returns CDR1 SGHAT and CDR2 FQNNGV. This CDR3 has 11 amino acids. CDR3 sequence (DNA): TGTGCCAGCAGCTTCACCTACGAGCAGTACTTC. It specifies CASSFTYEQYF.

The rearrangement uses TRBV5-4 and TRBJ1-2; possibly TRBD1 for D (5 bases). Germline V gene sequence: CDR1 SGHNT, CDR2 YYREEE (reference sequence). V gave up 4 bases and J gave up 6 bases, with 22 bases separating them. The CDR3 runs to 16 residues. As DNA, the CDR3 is TGTGCCAGCAGCGATAGACAGACGCAAGTTTCGCATGGCTACACCTTC. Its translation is CASSDRQTQVSHGYTF.

CDR3 sequence reads: CAWSYDRPAGYTF. The CDR3 nucleotides are TGTGCCTGGAGTTACGACAGGCCGGCTGGCTACACCTTC. V is TRBV30 and J is TRBJ1-2; D perhaps matches TRBD1 (6 bases). Germline V gives CDR1 GTSNPN, CDR2 SVGIG (reference sequence). Trimming took off 2 bases at V and 7 bases at J, with 14 bases between the two ends. This CDR3 comprises 13 residues.

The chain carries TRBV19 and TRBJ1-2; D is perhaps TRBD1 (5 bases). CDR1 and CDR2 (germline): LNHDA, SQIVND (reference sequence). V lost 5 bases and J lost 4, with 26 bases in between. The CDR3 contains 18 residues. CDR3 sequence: CASSPHQRAGHHFYGYTF. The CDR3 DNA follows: TGTGCCAGTAGTCCTCACCAAAGAGCAGGACACCACTTCTATGGCTACACCTTC.

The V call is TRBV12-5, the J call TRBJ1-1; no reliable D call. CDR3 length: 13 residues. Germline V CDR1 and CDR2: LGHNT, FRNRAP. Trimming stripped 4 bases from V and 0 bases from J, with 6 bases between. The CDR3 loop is CASGYIMNTEAFF. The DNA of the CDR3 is TGTGCTAGTGGTTACATAATGAACACTGAAGCTTTCTTT.

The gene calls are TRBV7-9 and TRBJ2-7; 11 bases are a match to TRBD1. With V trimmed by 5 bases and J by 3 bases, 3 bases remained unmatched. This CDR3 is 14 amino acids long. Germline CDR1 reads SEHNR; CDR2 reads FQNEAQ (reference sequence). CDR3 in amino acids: CASSLGQGDYEQYF. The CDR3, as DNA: TGTGCCAGCAGCCTGGGACAGGGGGACTACGAGCAGTACTTC.

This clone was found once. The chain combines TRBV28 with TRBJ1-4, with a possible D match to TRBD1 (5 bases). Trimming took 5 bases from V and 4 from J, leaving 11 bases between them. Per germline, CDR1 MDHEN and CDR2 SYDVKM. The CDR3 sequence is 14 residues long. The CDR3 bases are TGTGCCAGCAGTGTGACAGCCGGTAATGAAAAACTGTTTTTT. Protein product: CASSVTAGNEKLFF.

CDR3 in DNA: TGTGCCAGCAGTCCGGGGGGCCCTAGCACAGATACGCAGTATTTT. Translated, it gives CASSPGGPSTDTQYF. The chain recombines TRBV6-5 with TRBJ2-3; possibly TRBD2 for D (7 bases). The V end was cut by 5 bases, the J end by 0 bases, with 12 bases between. The CDR3 totals 15 residues. Per the germline V gene, CDR1 is MNHEY and CDR2 is SVGAGI.

The CDR3 here is CASRGWSGGPGELFF. The CDR3 nucleotides read TGTGCCAGCAGGGGATGGTCGGGGGGGCCGGGAGAGCTGTTTTTT. V is TRBV6-9 and J is TRBJ2-2, with TRBD2 matching over 8 bases. The trim removed 6 bases at V and 11 bases at J, leaving 14 bases unmatched. The CDR3 sequence is 15 residues long. Germline assignment: CDR1 MNHGY and CDR2 SVAAGI.

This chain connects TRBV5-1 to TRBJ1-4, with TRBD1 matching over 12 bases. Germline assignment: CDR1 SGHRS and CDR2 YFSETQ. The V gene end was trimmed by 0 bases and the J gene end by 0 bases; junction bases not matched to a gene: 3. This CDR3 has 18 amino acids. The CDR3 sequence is CASSLAGQGASTNEKLFF. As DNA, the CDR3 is TGCGCCAGCAGCTTGGCGGGACAGGGGGCTTCAACTAATGAAAAACTGTTTTTT.

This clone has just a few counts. CDR3 loop: CASSYSSGYEQYF. The CDR3 coding sequence is TGTGCCAGCAGTTACTCGTCCGGGTACGAGCAGTACTTC. V gene TRBV13 combines with J gene TRBJ2-7; D ambiguous. This CDR3 has 13 amino acids. The germline V gene encodes CDR1 PRHDT and CDR2 FYEKMQ (reference sequence). Trimming removed 6 bases at V and 4 bases at J, with 13 bases between.

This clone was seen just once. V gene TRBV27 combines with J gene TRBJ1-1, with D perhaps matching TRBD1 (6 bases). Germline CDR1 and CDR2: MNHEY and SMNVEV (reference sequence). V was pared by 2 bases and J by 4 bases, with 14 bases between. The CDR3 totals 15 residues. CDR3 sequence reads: CASSLLGRGGTEAFF. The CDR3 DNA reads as TGTGCCAGCAGTTTACTGGGACGAGGGGGCACTGAAGCTTTCTTT.